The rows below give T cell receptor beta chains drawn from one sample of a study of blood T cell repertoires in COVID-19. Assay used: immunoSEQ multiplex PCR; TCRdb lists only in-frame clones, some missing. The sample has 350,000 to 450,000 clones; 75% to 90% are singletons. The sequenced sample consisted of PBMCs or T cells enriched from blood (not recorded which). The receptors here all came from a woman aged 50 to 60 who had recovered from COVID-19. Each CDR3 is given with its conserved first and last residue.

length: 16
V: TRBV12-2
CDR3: CASRLVGREGRNEQFF

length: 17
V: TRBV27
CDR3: CASSLQGARIWRTEAFF

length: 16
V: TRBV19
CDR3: CASSSGGYWDTGELFF

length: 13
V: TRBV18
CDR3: CASSPRSGSGYTF

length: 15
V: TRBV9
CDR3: CASSKEQGNNEKLFF

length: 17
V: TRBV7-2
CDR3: CASSSGGGPRVYNEQFF

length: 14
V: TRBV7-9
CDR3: CASHSGEDTGELFF

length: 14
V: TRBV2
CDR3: CASSSDRGLYEQYF

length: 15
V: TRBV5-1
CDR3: CASSRGAGETYEQYF

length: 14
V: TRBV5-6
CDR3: CASRQRDRGNEQFF

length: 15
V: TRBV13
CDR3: CASSSRVADYNEQFF

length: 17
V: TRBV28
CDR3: CASSLYGGASVIYEQYF

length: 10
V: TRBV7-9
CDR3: CATGAGELFF

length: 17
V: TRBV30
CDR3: CAWSEGYRGIESTEAFF

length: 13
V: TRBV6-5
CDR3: CAGRQGRNEKLFF

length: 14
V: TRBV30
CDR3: CAWVGGADNYGYTF

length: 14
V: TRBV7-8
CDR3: CASKGTGEGYGYTF

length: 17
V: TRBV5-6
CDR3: CASSGRDREVSQETQYF

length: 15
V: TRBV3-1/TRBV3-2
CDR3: CASSQESGLAYEQYF

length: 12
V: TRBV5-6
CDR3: CASSLTGQGYTF

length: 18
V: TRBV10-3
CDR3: CATGPGTSGAGTGETQYF

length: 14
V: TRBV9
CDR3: CASSATGGAGELFF

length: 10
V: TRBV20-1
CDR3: CSASYYEQYF

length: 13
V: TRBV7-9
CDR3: CASTRTGGAGYTF

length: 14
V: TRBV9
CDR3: CASSFGQGDQPQHF

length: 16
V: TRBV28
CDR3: CASSLLPGGGTQPQHF

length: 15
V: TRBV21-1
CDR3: CASSSRSTATDTQYF

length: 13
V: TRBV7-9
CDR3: CASTPGTAYEQYF

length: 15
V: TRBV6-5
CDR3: CASRLIIVRGQPQHF